This T cell receptor (beta chain) derives from a study of post-analysis software for immune sequencing data. General study results and limits: The five TRBV segments detected at higher frequency in patients than in controls included TRBV5-6, TRBV5-1 and TRBV20-1. Controls' normalized Chao1 diversity significantly exceeded that of multiple sclerosis patients. F-measure co-clustering was strong for batch-matched samples.

A note on this clonotype: What it recognizes is unknown.

Researchers reported that TCR beta cDNA libraries carried unique molecular identifiers. MiXCR was run by TCRdb on the PCR reads, yielding one entry per CDR3 protein. The repertoire holds around 700,000 distinct CDR3 sequences, about 60% seen once, with around 10% in the top ten. The V gene's germline CDR1 is DFQATT and CDR2 SNEGSKA (reference sequence). Losses at the gene ends were 6 bases for V and 6 bases for J; bases not matched to a gene: 13. This CDR3 spans 14 amino acids. The chain links TRBV20-1 to TRBJ1-2; 7 bases fit TRBD1. Input material: blood. This receptor was obtained from a girl aged 2 to 9 with multiple sclerosis. The CDR3 region has the DNA TGCAGTGCCGCTCGTTACCGGGACAGAGATGGCTACACCTTC. Its protein product is CSAARYRDRDGYTF.